The present T cell receptor (beta chain) was sequenced within a study of cytomegalovirus exposure and HLA in healthy donors. As for the study in general: Some 85 million unique TCRs from HLA-typed donors were held in an early data release. The study, taken as a whole, reports: The dataset shows that most TCR sequences were rare, while some public TCRs occurred in many donors. Previous analysis showed most TCR beta V segments were productive about 87% or about 30% of the time.

Deletions cut 3 bases from V and 2 bases from J, with 23 bases between. In germline, CDR1 is KGHSH, CDR2 LQKENI. The CDR3 contains 18 residues. A multiplex PCR was run with 60 Vbeta primers and 13 Jbeta primers. Assay used: immunoSEQ multiplex PCR; TCRdb lists only in-frame clones, some missing. The sample has some 130,000 clones; 75% to 90% are singletons. Remarks on this clone: What it binds is unknown.

The V and J genes are TRBV18 and TRBJ2-7; the D gene is possibly TRBD1 (5 bases). The specimen was PBMCs. The source is a male donor in good health and CMV-seronegative. CDR3 DNA: TGTGCCAGCTCACCGTCCCCTAAAGACAGAAAGGGCACCTACGAGCAGTACTTC. Amino acids: CASSPSPKDRKGTYEQYF.